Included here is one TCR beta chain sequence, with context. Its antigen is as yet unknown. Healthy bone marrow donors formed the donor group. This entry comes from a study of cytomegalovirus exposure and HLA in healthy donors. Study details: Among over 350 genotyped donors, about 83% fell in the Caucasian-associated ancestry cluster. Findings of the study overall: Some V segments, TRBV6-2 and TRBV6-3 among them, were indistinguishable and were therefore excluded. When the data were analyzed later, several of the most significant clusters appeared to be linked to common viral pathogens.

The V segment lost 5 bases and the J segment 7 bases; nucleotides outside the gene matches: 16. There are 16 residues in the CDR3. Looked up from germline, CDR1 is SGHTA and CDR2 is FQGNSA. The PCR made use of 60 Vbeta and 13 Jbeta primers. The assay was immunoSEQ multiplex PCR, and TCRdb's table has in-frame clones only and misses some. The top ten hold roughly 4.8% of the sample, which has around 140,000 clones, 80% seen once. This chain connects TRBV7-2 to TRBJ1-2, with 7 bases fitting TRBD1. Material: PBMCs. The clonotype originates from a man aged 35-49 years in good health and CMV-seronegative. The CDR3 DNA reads TGTGCCAGCAGCGGGCAGGGGGTGTTTATTACGGGTGGCTACACCTTC. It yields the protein CASSGQGVFITGGYTF.